The 24 T cell receptor beta chains in this list originate from one sample, sequenced in a study of blood T cell repertoires in COVID-19. Measured with immunoSEQ multiplex PCR; TCRdb has only the in-frame clones, and not every one. Of around 320,000 clones listed, about nine tenths are singletons. The sample was peripheral blood. The receptors come from a man younger than 35 with active or convalescent COVID-19.

V usage is TRBV6-4 and J usage is TRBJ1-5, with D unresolved. The V gene lost 2 bases and the J gene lost 3 bases, with 8 bases spanning the gap. Germline V gene data show CDR1 as MRHNA and CDR2 as SNTAGT. The CDR3 consists of 14 residues. The CDR3 nucleotides read TGTGCCAGCAGTGACAAAGCCGACAATCAGCCCCAGCATTTT. Translation gives CASSDKADNQPQHF.

The V and J genes are TRBV18 and TRBJ2-5; possibly TRBD2 for D (5 bases). Germline values: CDR1 KGHSH, CDR2 LQKENI. Trimming pared 3 bases from V and 2 bases from J, leaving 10 bases between. The CDR3 contains 14 residues. The CDR3 bases are TGTGCCAGCTCACCGGAGAGCGGTCAAGAGACCCAGTACTTC. Encoded protein: CASSPESGQETQYF.

J is TRBJ1-2 and V is TRBV7-9, with D maybe TRBD1 (6 bases). Per the germline V gene, CDR1 is SEHNR and CDR2 is FQNEAQ (reference sequence). V lost 5 bases and J 2 bases, leaving 9 bases between the germline ends. The CDR3 contains 13 residues. CDR3 DNA sequence: TGTGCCAGCAGCCGGGACAAGAACTATGGCTACACCTTC. It codes for CASSRDKNYGYTF.

The chain links TRBV4-2 to TRBJ2-3; D unclear. CDR1 is LGHNA, CDR2 YNFKEQ, per germline. The CDR3 has 12 amino acids. The V end lost 0 bases, the J end lost 6 bases, and 4 bases lay between the germline ends. Here the CDR3 reads CASSQELDTQYF. The CDR3 bases are TGTGCCAGCAGCCAAGAACTGGATACGCAGTATTTT.

V gene TRBV7-8 combines with J gene TRBJ2-1, with TRBD2 matching 7 bases. J lost 2 bases, V lost 1 base, and 14 bases had no gene match. The CDR3 runs to 19 residues. Germline CDR1 reads SGHVS; CDR2 reads FQNEAQ. The DNA of the CDR3 is TGTGCCAGCAGCTTAGAGCCTCAGGGTTTTGGGAGGGCCTACAATGAGCAGTTCTTC. This gives the protein CASSLEPQGFGRAYNEQFF.

This clone came up once. This rearrangement joins TRBV2 to TRBJ2-1, with unresolved D. Trimming cost V 3 bases and J 6 bases, with 15 bases left between them. CDR3 length: 15 residues. CDR1 is SNHLY, CDR2 FYNNEI, per germline. The CDR3 region is CASSDEALLGNEQFF. The DNA of the CDR3 is TGTGCCAGCAGTGACGAGGCCCTCCTAGGCAATGAGCAGTTCTTC.

The chain uses TRBV6-2 or TRBV6-3 and TRBJ1-5, with TRBD1 as a possible D gene (6 bases). Germline-derived CDR1 and CDR2 are MNHEY and SVGEGT. The CDR3 is 14 residues long. Trimming took 4 bases from V and 3 from J, leaving 10 bases between them. The CDR3 DNA follows: TGTGCCAGCAGTTCCACAGGGATCAATCAGCCCCAGCATTTT. This codes for CASSSTGINQPQHF.

With respect to this clone: One end of the junction does not line up with germline, which may come from a read error. The rearrangement links TRBV7-9 to TRBJ2-2; TRBD2 is a possible D gene (5 bases). This CDR3 contains 15 residues. The germline V gene has CDR1 SEHNR and CDR2 FQNEAQ (reference sequence). The CDR3 nucleotides are TGTGCCAGCAGCCTAGCCTTAGCCGCGGCGGGGGAGCTGTTTTTT. This encodes CASSLALAAAGELFF.

The chain couples TRBV5-1 to TRBJ1-4; 7 bases are a match to TRBD1. This CDR3 is built from 17 residues. The junction had 9 bases not matched to a gene; V was cut back by 4 bases and J by 0 bases. Germline V gene data show CDR1 as SGHRS and CDR2 as YFSETQ. CDR3 region: CASSLGRTGTTNEKLFF. The CDR3 DNA reads as TGCGCCAGCAGCCTCGGCCGGACAGGCACAACTAATGAAAAACTGTTTTTT.

The chain recombines TRBV4-1 with TRBJ2-7; D might be TRBD2 (5 bases). V dropped 0 bases and J dropped 5 bases, with 11 bases sitting between them. Germline V gives CDR1 MGHRA, CDR2 YSYEKL. CDR3 size: 14 residues. The CDR3 is CASSQDSRRDEQYF. The CDR3 nucleotides are TGCGCCAGCAGCCAAGATAGTAGGCGGGACGAGCAGTACTTC.

The chain carries TRBV7-8 and TRBJ2-1; the D is unclear. There are 15 residues in the CDR3. With 4 bases removed from V and 0 bases from J, the gap between germline ends came to 10 bases. CDR1 and CDR2 (germline): SGHVS, FQNEAQ. This CDR3 is CASSSSRLSYNEQFF. CDR3 DNA sequence: TGTGCCAGCAGCTCCTCACGACTCTCCTACAATGAGCAGTTCTTC.

The CDR3 spells CASSLIQGDTEAFF. Here the CDR3 DNA reads TGCGCCAGCAGCTTGATTCAGGGGGACACTGAAGCTTTCTTT. The chain couples TRBV5-1 to TRBJ1-1, with 7 bases that match TRBD1. The germline V gene encodes CDR1 SGHRS and CDR2 YFSETQ. This CDR3 contains 14 residues. The V gene end was trimmed by 1 base and the J gene end by 3 bases; junction bases not matched to a gene: 3.

This chain links TRBV2 with TRBJ1-3, with TRBD1 matching 7 bases. Per germline, CDR1 SNHLY and CDR2 FYNNEI. Trimming took 4 bases from V and 4 from J; bases not matched to a gene: 4. The CDR3 contains 14 residues. CDR3 sequence reads: CASSVGTEGNTIYF. Here the CDR3 DNA reads TGTGCCAGCAGTGTAGGGACAGAGGGAAACACCATATATTTT.

The J gene is TRBJ2-7, the V gene TRBV27; TRBD1 might be the D (6 bases). This CDR3 region has 15 residues. Trimming stripped 5 bases from V and 4 bases from J, with 18 bases between. Germline CDR1 is MNHEY and CDR2 is SMNVEV (reference sequence). CDR3 region: CASSRDRSGWYEQYF. CDR3 sequence (DNA): TGTGCCAGCAGTAGAGACAGGAGCGGCTGGTACGAGCAGTACTTC.

The chain has TRBV14 and TRBJ2-7; 8 bases are a match to TRBD1. Germline-derived CDR1 and CDR2 are SGHDN and FVKESK. The CDR3 has 18 residues. V shed 1 base, J shed 0 bases, and the junction held 11 bases outside the gene matches. CDR3 region: CASSQADRALKSSYEQYF. CDR3 in DNA: TGTGCCAGCAGCCAAGCGGACAGGGCCCTAAAAAGCTCCTACGAGCAGTACTTC.

This chain connects TRBV7-3 to TRBJ2-1; 13 nucleotides align to TRBD2. Germline trimming cut 5 bases from V and 9 bases from J; bases unmatched to any gene: 13. The germline gives CDR1 SGHTA, CDR2 FQGTGA. The CDR3 has 17 residues. CDR3 coding DNA: TGTGCCAGCAGCCCGGGACTAGCGGGAAAGGGGCACACTGAGCAGTTCTTC. It encodes CASSPGLAGKGHTEQFF. Drawing the rest from reference TRBV7-3 and TRBJ2-1, the complete variable domain is GAGVSQTPSNKVTEKGKYVELRCDPISGHTALYWYRQSLGQGPEFLIYFQGTGAADDSGLPNDRFFAVRPEGSVSTLKIQRTERGDSAVYLCASSPGLAGKGHTEQFFGPGTRLTVL.

The DNA for the CDR3 is TGTGCCAGCTCTCAGGACAGGGTAACTTCACCCCTCCACTTT. It yields the protein CASSQDRVTSPLHF. The rearrangement uses TRBV18 and TRBJ1-6, with 8 positions matching TRBD1. Germline assignment: CDR1 KGHSH and CDR2 LQKENI. This CDR3 spans 14 amino acids. Trimming cost V 6 bases and J 9 bases; bases outside gene matches: 7.

This chain links TRBV18 with TRBJ2-7; TRBD2 matches 12 bases. Germline V gene lookup returns CDR1 KGHSH and CDR2 LQKENI. The CDR3 has 17 amino acids. V lost 3 bases and J lost 1; bases outside the gene matches: 7. CDR3: CASSPTRTSGNSYEQYF. In nucleotides, the CDR3 is TGTGCCAGCTCACCCACACGGACTAGCGGGAATTCCTACGAGCAGTACTTC.

This chain joins TRBV5-1 and TRBJ2-1; 7 bases fit TRBD2. Germline V gene sequence: CDR1 SGHRS, CDR2 YFSETQ. This CDR3 is built from 15 residues. J lost 2 bases, V lost 4 bases, and 6 bases had no gene match. The DNA of the CDR3 is TGCGCCAGCAGCACCGCGGGAGACCCCTACAATGAGCAGTTCTTC. This translates into CASSTAGDPYNEQFF.

Here the CDR3 reads CASSQDLGTGANYGYTF. CDR3 DNA sequence: TGCGCCAGCAGCCAAGATCTCGGGACAGGGGCAAACTATGGCTACACCTTC. The rearrangement joins TRBV4-1 to TRBJ1-2, with 10 bases that match TRBD1. Germline CDR1 is MGHRA and CDR2 is YSYEKL. V lost 0 bases and J lost 2; bases outside the gene matches: 6. The CDR3 runs to 17 residues.

This rearrangement joins TRBV7-8 to TRBJ1-2; 7 nucleotides line up with TRBD1. The V and J ends lost 2 bases and 8 bases, in that order; junction bases with no gene match: 17. CDR1 is SGHVS, CDR2 FQNEAQ, per germline. The CDR3 totals 17 residues. For the CDR3, the DNA is TGTGCCAGCAGCTTAATTTTCCAGGGGGGTTTAGGGGAGGGCTACACCTTC. This sequence encodes CASSLIFQGGLGEGYTF.

This rearrangement joins TRBV13 to TRBJ2-1; D possibly corresponds to TRBD2 (6 bases). Per germline, CDR1 PRHDT and CDR2 FYEKMQ (reference sequence). V shed 2 bases and J shed 2 bases, with 16 bases lying between them. CDR3 size: 17 residues. The CDR3 DNA reads as TGTGCCAGCAGCTTAACGGCGGGATACGACCCCTACAATGAGCAGTTCTTC. This sequence encodes CASSLTAGYDPYNEQFF. Drawing the rest from reference TRBV13 and TRBJ2-1, the complete variable domain is AAGVIQSPRHLIKEKRETATLKCYPIPRHDTVYWYQQGPGQDPQFLISFYEKMQSDKGSIPDRFSAQQFSDYHSELNMSSLELGDSALYFCASSLTAGYDPYNEQFFGPGTRLTVL.

The chain couples TRBV18 to TRBJ1-2; D unresolved. The V end lost 1 base, the J end lost 3 bases, and 6 bases lay between the germline ends. The CDR3 has 13 residues. Germline V gives CDR1 KGHSH, CDR2 LQKENI. For the CDR3, the DNA is TGTGCCAGCTCACCACAGCAAGACTATGGCTACACCTTC. It is translated as CASSPQQDYGYTF.

J is TRBJ1-5 and V is TRBV4-1; D unclear. V was trimmed by 4 bases and J by 0 bases, leaving 7 bases between them. Germline V lookup: CDR1 MGHRA, CDR2 YSYEKL. The CDR3 loop spans 14 amino acids. The CDR3 region has the DNA TGCGCCAGCAGCCCAAGAGCTAGCAATCAGCCCCAGCATTTT. Its protein is CASSPRASNQPQHF.